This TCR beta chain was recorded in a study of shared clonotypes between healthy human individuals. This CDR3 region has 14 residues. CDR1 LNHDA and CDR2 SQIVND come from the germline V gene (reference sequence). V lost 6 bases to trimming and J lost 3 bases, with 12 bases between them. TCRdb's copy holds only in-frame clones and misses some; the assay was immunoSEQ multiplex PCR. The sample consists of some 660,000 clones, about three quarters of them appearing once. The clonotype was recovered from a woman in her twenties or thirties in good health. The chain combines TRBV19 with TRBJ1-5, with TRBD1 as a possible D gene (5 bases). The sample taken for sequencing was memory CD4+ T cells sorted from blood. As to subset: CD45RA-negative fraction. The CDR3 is CASRLQVYNQPQHF. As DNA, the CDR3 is TGTGCCAGTAGACTACAGGTGTACAATCAGCCCCAGCATTTT.